Below are 24 T cell receptor beta chains sequenced from a single sample in a study of cytomegalovirus exposure and HLA in healthy donors. PCR amplification relied on 60 Vbeta primers (plus 13 Jbeta primers). This table comes from immunoSEQ multiplex PCR, and its TCRdb copy is limited to in-frame clones, with some not included. The top ten hold 9.2% of the sample, which has over 75,000 clones, around nine tenths seen once. Sample: PBMCs. These receptors came from a man younger than 40 in good health and CMV-seropositive.

The chain combines TRBV29-1 with TRBJ2-1; tentative D call: TRBD2 (7 bases). The CDR3 runs 16 residues. The V end was cut by 4 bases, the J end by 6 bases, with 22 bases between. Germline CDR1 and CDR2: SQVTM and ANQGSEA. CDR3 nucleotides: TGCAGCGTTGGATGGTTAGGGGGGGCGATGGGCAATGAGCAGTTCTTC. This gives the protein CSVGWLGGAMGNEQFF.

On this clone: Other nucleotide sequences from this sample produce the same CDR3. The CDR3 region is CASSLGGASNQPQHF. As DNA, the CDR3 is TGCGCCAGCAGCTTAGGGGGGGCAAGCAATCAGCCCCAGCATTTT. The chain is built from TRBV5-1 and TRBJ1-5; the D gene is possibly TRBD1 (6 bases). The CDR3 runs to 15 residues. Trimming stripped 2 bases from V and 1 base from J, with 10 bases between. CDR1 SGHRS and CDR2 YFSETQ come from the germline V gene.

V and J are TRBV27 and TRBJ2-6; 9 nucleotides agree with TRBD1. This CDR3 spans 19 amino acids. The trim removed 5 bases at V and 0 bases at J, leaving 11 bases unmatched. CDR1 and CDR2 (germline): MNHEY, SMNVEV (reference sequence). Here the CDR3 DNA reads TGTGCCAGCAGTCCCCATCCGGGACAGGGCCTCTCTGGGGCCAACGTCCTGACTTTC. It codes for CASSPHPGQGLSGANVLTF.

V gene TRBV19 combines with J gene TRBJ1-5; tentatively, D is TRBD1 (5 bases). Trimming left V 5 bases short and J 3 bases short, with 8 bases between. CDR1 LNHDA and CDR2 SQIVND come from the germline V gene (reference sequence). The CDR3 is 13 amino acids. CDR3 nucleotides: TGTGCCAGTAGTGTGGGGCACAATCAGCCCCAGCATTTT. Translating it yields CASSVGHNQPQHF.

The chain combines TRBV28 with TRBJ2-3; TRBD2 aligns across 13 bases. The V segment lost 5 bases and the J segment 0 bases; nucleotides outside the gene matches: 14. Per the germline V gene, CDR1 is MDHEN and CDR2 is SYDVKM. This CDR3 contains 20 residues. CDR3 in amino acids: CASSPPLPGTSGTSTDTQYF. In nucleotides, the CDR3 is TGTGCCAGCAGTCCTCCACTTCCCGGGACTAGCGGGACTAGCACAGATACGCAGTATTTT.

The V gene is TRBV11-2, the J gene TRBJ2-2; possible D gene TRBD1, 6 bases. The germline gives CDR1 SGHAT, CDR2 FQNNGV. The CDR3 totals 16 residues. V was pared by 5 bases and J by 4 bases, with 17 bases between. In DNA form, the CDR3 reads TGTGCCAGCAGCCTCCTAAGGACAGCCGGCACCGGGGAGCTGTTTTTT. Its protein product is CASSLLRTAGTGELFF. The full variable domain, completed using reference TRBV11-2 and TRBJ2-2, is EAGVAQSPRYKIIEKRQSVAFWCNPISGHATLYWYQQILGQGPKLLIQFQNNGVVDDSQLPKDRFSAERLKGVDSTLKIQPAKLEDSAVYLCASSLLRTAGTGELFFGEGSRLTVL.

The chain combines TRBV19 with TRBJ2-7; D gene ambiguous. CDR1 and CDR2 (germline): LNHDA, SQIVND (reference sequence). This CDR3 is built from 13 residues. V was pared by 5 bases and J by 6 bases, with 14 bases between. The DNA for the CDR3 is TGTGCCAGTAGTCGCCGGGTCCGTTCCGAGCAGTACTTC. This gives the protein CASSRRVRSEQYF.

This chain connects TRBV5-1 to TRBJ1-3; TRBD1 aligns across 7 bases. The CDR3 totals 14 residues. Looked up from germline, CDR1 is SGHRS and CDR2 is YFSETQ. The junction had 2 bases not matched to a gene; V was cut back by 0 bases and J by 5 bases. The CDR3 spells CASSLGQGRNTIYF. The CDR3 DNA reads as TGCGCCAGCAGCTTGGGACAGGGTAGAAACACCATATATTTT.

The chain joins TRBV5-4 to TRBJ2-7; 10 bases agree with TRBD1. Germline CDR1 SGHNT, CDR2 YYREEE (reference sequence). CDR3 length: 13 amino acids. V lost 6 bases, J lost 2 bases, and 2 bases stayed unmatched. The CDR3 DNA reads as TGTGCCAGCAACGGACAGGGGGCCTACGAGCAGTACTTC. It translates to CASNGQGAYEQYF. Supplemented by reference TRBV5-4 and TRBJ2-7, the full variable domain reads ETGVTQSPTHLIKTRGQQVTLRCSSQSGHNTVSWYQQALGQGPQFIFQYYREEENGRGNFPPRFSGLQFPNYSSELNVNALELDDSALYLCASNGQGAYEQYFGPGTRLTVT.

V is TRBV18 and J is TRBJ2-7; 7 nucleotides line up with TRBD1. Trimming cost V 6 bases and J 3 bases; bases outside gene matches: 8. The V gene's germline CDR1 is KGHSH and CDR2 LQKENI. The CDR3 is 14 residues long. The CDR3 region has the DNA TGTGCCAGCTCCCTCCAGACAGGGAGCTACGAGCAGTACTTC. This codes for CASSLQTGSYEQYF.

The chain uses TRBV7-6 and TRBJ2-2, with a possible D match to TRBD2 (5 bases). This CDR3 region has 16 residues. V was shortened by 2 bases and J by 6 bases, with 16 bases between the two germline ends. Per the germline V gene, CDR1 is SGHVS and CDR2 is FNYEAQ. CDR3 DNA sequence: TGTGCCAGCAGCTTATTCGGGTCCGGGGATCCCGGGGAGCTGTTTTTT. Translation: CASSLFGSGDPGELFF.

The chain links TRBV6-5 to TRBJ1-2; TRBD1 might be the D (5 bases). CDR1 MNHEY and CDR2 SVGAGI come from the germline V gene. This CDR3 is 14 amino acids long. The V end lost 2 bases, the J end lost 7 bases, and 14 bases lay between the germline ends. In DNA form, the CDR3 reads TGTGCCAGCAGTTACGACAGTAGGCAGGTTGGCTACACCTTC. It specifies CASSYDSRQVGYTF.

The CDR3 loop is CASQGKGMNTEAFF. The CDR3 region has the DNA TGTGCCAGCCAGGGTAAGGGCATGAACACTGAAGCTTTCTTT. The chain combines TRBV28 with TRBJ1-1; D perhaps matches TRBD1 (5 bases). Trimming removed 8 bases from V and 0 bases from J, with 13 bases in between. Germline lookup yields CDR1 MDHEN and CDR2 SYDVKM. The CDR3 sequence is 14 residues long.

V is TRBV29-1 and J is TRBJ2-3, with D perhaps matching TRBD2 (5 bases). This CDR3 comprises 13 residues. Germline-derived CDR1 and CDR2 are SQVTM and ANQGSEA. The V gene lost 6 bases and the J gene lost 8 bases, with 18 bases spanning the gap. Here the CDR3 reads CSVDGPSAGTQYF. The CDR3 DNA sequence: TGCAGCGTCGACGGACCATCGGCGGGTACGCAGTATTTT.

The chain is built from TRBV5-6 and TRBJ2-7; 7 bases align to TRBD1. V lost 4 bases and J lost 3; bases outside the gene matches: 1. Germline assignment: CDR1 SGHDT and CDR2 YYEEEE. CDR3 length: 12 residues. For the CDR3, the DNA is TGTGCCAGCAGCGGGACAGTCTACGAGCAGTACTTC. This encodes CASSGTVYEQYF.

The V and J genes are TRBV25-1 and TRBJ1-4; 7 positions agree with TRBD1. The CDR3 spans 18 residues. Germline V gene lookup returns CDR1 MGHDK and CDR2 SYGVNS. V trimming: 3 bases; J trimming: 7 bases; junction bases outside the gene matches: 17. CDR3 bases: TGTGCCAGCAGTGATTTCACAGGGGTAAGGGATTCCGGTGAAAAACTGTTTTTT. Protein sequence: CASSDFTGVRDSGEKLFF.

The V and J genes are TRBV7-9 and TRBJ1-5; D is possibly TRBD1 (6 bases). Germline-derived CDR1 and CDR2 are SEHNR and FQNEAQ (reference sequence). This CDR3 is 15 amino acids long. V lost 1 base and J lost 7, with 14 bases in between. The CDR3 DNA reads as TGTGCCAGCAGCTTAGAAGGCAGGGGTACACAGCCCCAGCATTTT. The encoded protein is CASSLEGRGTQPQHF.

The V call is TRBV15, the J call TRBJ2-3; 10 nucleotides line up with TRBD1. This CDR3 is 16 amino acids long. CDR1 is LNHNV, CDR2 YYDKDF, per germline (reference sequence). The V gene end was trimmed by 0 bases and the J gene end by 4 bases; junction bases not matched to a gene: 4. The CDR3 region is CATSRDQGTGADTQYF. For the CDR3, the DNA is TGTGCCACCAGCAGAGATCAAGGGACAGGGGCAGATACGCAGTATTTT.

The chain carries TRBV4-1 and TRBJ2-6, with a tentative D call TRBD1 (5 bases). CDR3 length equals 18 residues. The germline V gene encodes CDR1 MGHRA and CDR2 YSYEKL. V gave up 4 bases and J gave up 2 bases, with 18 bases separating them. For the CDR3, the DNA is TGCGCCAGCAGCCCTCACCGGCAGGGTGGGGCTGGGGCCAACGTCCTGACTTTC. Translation: CASSPHRQGGAGANVLTF.

This clone was found once. V usage is TRBV5-4 and J usage is TRBJ2-3; 8 bases match TRBD2. Trimming at V came to 4 bases and at J to 8 bases, leaving 6 bases not matched to a gene. This CDR3 comprises 13 residues. Germline-derived CDR1 and CDR2 are SGHNT and YYREEE (reference sequence). The CDR3 region is CASSPSGGGTQYF. Written as DNA, the CDR3 is TGTGCCAGCAGCCCCAGCGGGGGCGGTACGCAGTATTTT.

The J gene is TRBJ2-5, the V gene TRBV5-6; TRBD2 might be the D (6 bases). Germline assignment: CDR1 SGHDT and CDR2 YYEEEE. CDR3 length equals 15 residues. The V gene lost 0 bases and the J gene lost 5 bases, with 14 bases spanning the gap. For the CDR3, the DNA is TGTGCCAGCAGCTTGGGACAGCGGGTGGGGGAGACCCAGTACTTC. It translates to CASSLGQRVGETQYF.

V usage is TRBV7-9 and J usage is TRBJ2-3; 11 positions agree with TRBD2. Germline trimming cut 3 bases from V and 6 bases from J; bases unmatched to any gene: 8. The CDR3 covers 16 residues. Germline assignment: CDR1 SEHNR and CDR2 FQNEAQ (reference sequence). The CDR3 DNA sequence: TGTGCCAGCAGCTTTTTTACTAGCGGGAGACTGGATACGCAGTATTTT. It is translated as CASSFFTSGRLDTQYF.

The CDR3 DNA follows: TGTGCCAGCAGTCGACAGGTGACGGGAAACATTCGCAATCAGCCCCAGCATTTT. This sequence encodes CASSRQVTGNIRNQPQHF. V usage is TRBV27 and J usage is TRBJ1-5, with D tentatively TRBD1 (6 bases). CDR1 MNHEY and CDR2 SMNVEV come from the germline V gene (reference sequence). The CDR3 has 18 residues. V lost 5 bases and J 2 bases, leaving 22 bases between the germline ends.

The chain combines TRBV28 with TRBJ2-5; 10 bases are shared with TRBD2. Germline assignment: CDR1 MDHEN and CDR2 SYDVKM. CDR3 size: 15 residues. V lost 4 bases and J lost 1; bases outside the gene matches: 3. Here the CDR3 reads CASSSLAGAQETQYF. CDR3 nucleotides: TGTGCCAGCAGTTCTCTAGCGGGAGCCCAAGAGACCCAGTACTTC.